This TCR beta chain appears in the sequencing data of a study of neurological immune-mediated disorders. TCRdb recomputed calls from the 5' RACE reads with MiXCR, one row per CDR3 protein. The data show about 80,000 distinct CDR3 sequences, with 5% to 6.5% seen just once and 6.5% to 9.5% held by the top ten. This clonotype occurred many times. As to time point: longitudinal time-point 2. For the unsorted libraries, 2 million PBMCs stored at -80 C served as input. CDR1 SQVTM and CDR2 ANQGSEA come from the germline V gene. This CDR3 has 14 amino acids. Unmatched junction bases numbered 5, after V lost 4 bases and J lost 1 base.

The rearrangement joins TRBV29-1 to TRBJ2-7, with TRBD1 matching over 9 bases. The sequence derives from a woman aged 60 to 75 with multiple sclerosis. Sequenced material: PBMCs. Written as DNA, the CDR3 is TGCAGCGTTGTAGGACAGGGGAAATCCTACGAGCAGTACTTC. Translated: CSVVGQGKSYEQYF.